A selection of T cell receptor beta chains follows, all from one sample in a study of regulatory T cells in long-lasting Graves disease. TCRdb reprocessed the multiplex PCR reads with MiXCR, giving one entry per CDR3 protein. The sample includes approximately 400,000 distinct CDR3 sequences, approximately 12% of them seen just once. This sample also appeared in a second study, on T cells in Graves' hyperthyroidism and ophthalmopathy.

The sequencing used peripheral blood mononuclear cells (PBMCs), collected at new diagnosis, from a patient treated with antithyroid drugs. The receptors originated from a woman younger than 35 with Graves disease. CDR3s include the opening cysteine and the closing phenylalanine or tryptophan. D genes are given only for firm matches. The size entry is marked missing in some rows and otherwise reads once, few, many or a size class.

D | length | size | J | V | DNA | CDR3
TRBD1 | 15 | many | TRBJ2-5 | TRBV24-1 | TGTGCCACCAGTGAGAGGACAGGGGGCGCAGAGACCCAGTACTTC | CATSERTGGAETQYF
NA | 14 | few | TRBJ1-1 | TRBV20-1 | TGCAGTGCTAGACCGGGGGCACCGAACACTGAAGCTTTCTTT | CSARPGAPNTEAFF
TRBD2 | 15 | few | TRBJ2-2 | TRBV20-1 | TGCAGTGCGGAAGCGGGAGGGCCGTACACCGGGGAGCTGTTTTTT | CSAEAGGPYTGELFF
NA | 16 | few | TRBJ2-1 | TRBV12-3/TRBV12-4 | TGTGCCAGCGGTTTCCCGGGGGACCCTATTAACAATGAGCAGTTCTTC | CASGFPGDPINNEQFF
NA | 12 | few | TRBJ2-4 | TRBV6-2/TRBV6-3 | TGTGCCAGCAGTGAAATGACTACCATTCAGTACTTC | CASSEMTTIQYF
NA | 13 | many | TRBJ1-1 | TRBV7-9 | TGTGCCAGCAGACCCGGACAGTTTCCTGAAGCTTTCTTT | CASRPGQFPEAFF
TRBD2 | 19 | NA | TRBJ2-2 | TRBV18 | TGTGCCAGCTCACCCCGATTGTCTAGCGGGAGACCCAACACCGGGGAGCTGTTTTTT | CASSPRLSSGRPNTGELFF
NA | 12 | many | TRBJ1-4 | TRBV7-2 | TGTGCCAGCAGCTTAGATTCCGAAAAACTGTTTTTT | CASSLDSEKLFF
NA | 13 | many | TRBJ1-3 | TRBV2 | TGTGCCAGCACCAAGGCTCCGGGAAACACCATATATTTT | CASTKAPGNTIYF
TRBD1 | 15 | many | TRBJ2-7 | TRBV7-2 | TGTGCCAGCAGCTTCGACAGCCTGGGACAGACCGAGCAGTACTTC | CASSFDSLGQTEQYF
NA | 13 | many | TRBJ2-7 | TRBV7-8 | TGTGCCAGCAGCACCCAGGGACTCCACGAGCAGTACTTC | CASSTQGLHEQYF
NA | 13 | many | TRBJ2-1 | TRBV2 | TGTGCCAGCAGGGGCCAGGATTACAATGAGCAGTTCTTC | CASRGQDYNEQFF
TRBD1 | 15 | many | TRBJ2-1 | TRBV5-1 | TGCGCCAGCGGGCCCATGTACAGGGGACACAATGAGCAGTTCTTC | CASGPMYRGHNEQFF
NA | 14 | many | TRBJ2-7 | TRBV27 | TGTGCCAGCAGTTTAATGGACAGCACCTACGAGCAGTACTTC | CASSLMDSTYEQYF
NA | 14 | many | TRBJ2-2 | TRBV9 | TGTGCCAGCAGCCCCACAGTGAACACCGGGGAGCTGTTTTTT | CASSPTVNTGELFF
TRBD2 | 14 | many | TRBJ2-5 | TRBV15 | TGTGCCACCAGCCAACTAGCGGAACAAGAGACCCAGTACTTC | CATSQLAEQETQYF
NA | 14 | many | TRBJ2-7 | TRBV27 | TGTGCCAGCAGGATTAGCCCAGCGGTCTACGAGCAGTACTTC | CASRISPAVYEQYF